The 21 T cell receptor beta chains listed next were all sequenced from one sample in a study of response to subunit inactivated influenza vaccine. MiXCR, applied by TCRdb to the RT-PCR reads, yields one record per CDR3 protein. The sample has about 650,000 distinct CDR3 sequences, around 14% seen once. The specimen was PBMCs from blood, collected 12 days after vaccination. These receptors were collected from a middle-aged man who received an inactivated influenza vaccine.

There are a few counts of this clonotype. The chain links TRBV2 to TRBJ2-1; D gene unclear. The CDR3 covers 14 residues. The germline CDR1 and CDR2 sequences are SNHLY and FYNNEI. The V and J ends lost 9 bases and 3 bases respectively, with 15 bases between them. The CDR3 region has the DNA TGTGCCAGTGCACGCAGCGAAATCTACAATGAGCAGTTCTTC. Protein product: CASARSEIYNEQFF. The entire variable domain, with the rest obtained from reference TRBV2 and TRBJ2-1, is as follows: EPEVTQTPSHQVTQMGQEVILRCVPISNHLYFYWYRQILGQKVEFLVSFYNNEISEKSEIFDDQFSVERPDGSNFTLKIRSTKLEDSAMYFCASARSEIYNEQFFGPGTRLTVL.

The V gene is TRBV12-3 or TRBV12-4, the J gene TRBJ1-4, with TRBD1 matching 9 bases. V was pared by 4 bases and J by 2 bases, with 5 bases of the junction left unmatched. This CDR3 contains 16 residues. CDR3 loop: CASSSDRGRTNEKLFF. For the CDR3, the DNA is TGTGCCAGCAGTTCTGACAGGGGGAGGACTAATGAAAAACTGTTTTTT.

On this clonotype itself: At one boundary the junction diverges from the germline segment, which might be a read error. This chain uses TRBV6-2 or TRBV6-3 with TRBJ2-1, with 9 bases aligning to TRBD1. CDR1 MNHEY and CDR2 SVGEGT come from the germline V gene. The CDR3 has 14 residues. The CDR3 nucleotides read TGTGCCGGCAGTTCCCGGGACAGGGATGATGAGCAGTTCTTC. It is translated as CAGSSRDRDDEQFF.

This clonotype was picked up a small number of times. The CDR3 region is CASSQVSGVYEQYF. In DNA, the CDR3 is TGCGCCAGCAGCCAAGTATCAGGAGTCTACGAGCAGTACTTC. The chain joins TRBV4-1 to TRBJ2-7; D gene unclear. The V end lost 1 base, the J end lost 3 bases, and 10 bases lay between the germline ends. Germline V gives CDR1 MGHRA, CDR2 YSYEKL. The CDR3 spans 14 residues.

This clonotype came up many times. V usage is TRBV4-2 and J usage is TRBJ2-7; 10 positions match TRBD2. CDR1 LGHNA and CDR2 YNFKEQ come from the germline V gene. Trimming at V came to 1 base and at J to 0 bases, leaving 6 bases not matched to a gene. The CDR3 consists of 17 residues. In DNA form, the CDR3 reads TGTGCCAGCAGCCAAGGGGCTAGCGGGGGCAGCTCCTACGAGCAGTACTTC. This sequence encodes CASSQGASGGSSYEQYF.

This clonotype was detected a few times. The chain couples TRBV12-3 or TRBV12-4 to TRBJ2-5, with 9 bases that match TRBD1. This CDR3 is built from 15 residues. Trimming at V came to 5 bases and at J to 2 bases, leaving 6 bases not matched to a gene. Here the CDR3 reads CASSPGTGIQETQYF. For the CDR3, the DNA is TGTGCCAGCAGTCCCGGGACAGGGATACAAGAGACCCAGTACTTC.

This clonotype has a handful of counts. The chain combines TRBV4-3 with TRBJ2-4; a weak D match, TRBD1 (5 bases). The V end was cut by 4 bases, the J end by 2 bases, with 21 bases between. This CDR3 is built from 18 residues. The germline CDR1 and CDR2 sequences are LGHNA and YSLEER. The CDR3 region has the DNA TGCGCCAGCAGCCCCCAGCTCGGGCAGGGTGGATCCAAAAACATTCAGTACTTC. Its translation: CASSPQLGQGGSKNIQYF.

CDR3 coding DNA: TGTGCCAGCAGCTTGGGAGGGATCGACAATCAGCCCCAGCATTTT. Translating it yields CASSLGGIDNQPQHF. The chain links TRBV5-6 to TRBJ1-5; the D is unclear. V was shortened by 0 bases and J by 3 bases, with 10 bases between the two germline ends. The length of the CDR3 is 15 residues. CDR1 is SGHDT and CDR2 is YYEEEE in the germline V gene.

The V and J genes are TRBV19 and TRBJ2-7, with D perhaps matching TRBD2 (6 bases). The CDR3 sequence is 14 residues long. V gave up 6 bases and J gave up 7 bases, with 19 bases separating them. Germline CDR1 is LNHDA and CDR2 is SQIVND (reference sequence). CDR3 amino acids: CASSTYVGTWEQYF. For the CDR3, the DNA is TGTGCCAGTAGCACATATGTTGGGACTTGGGAGCAGTACTTC. The variable domain in full, completed from reference TRBV19 and TRBJ2-7, reads DGGITQSPKYLFRKEGQNVTLSCEQNLNHDAMYWYRQDPGQGLRLIYYSQIVNDFQKGDIAEGYSVSREKKESFPLTVTSAQKNPTAFYLCASSTYVGTWEQYFGPGTRLTVT.

This clonotype was detected a few times. The chain is built from TRBV6-2 or TRBV6-3 and TRBJ1-2, with TRBD1 matching over 12 bases. CDR3 length equals 15 residues. The germline V gene encodes CDR1 MNHEY and CDR2 SVGEGT. Trimming removed 5 bases from V and 5 bases from J; junction bases left unmatched: 6. The CDR3 nucleotides are TGTGCCAGCAGTCCTCCGGGACAGGGGGCGTATGGCTACACCTTC. This gives the protein CASSPPGQGAYGYTF.

This clonotype was observed many times. The rearrangement uses TRBV6-2 or TRBV6-3 and TRBJ2-7, with unresolved D. The CDR3 extends over 13 amino acids. Trimming removed 3 bases at V and 0 bases at J, with 6 bases between. Germline V gene data show CDR1 as MNHEY and CDR2 as SVGEGT. The CDR3, as DNA: TGTGCCAGCAGTTATGGGCCCTCCTACGAGCAGTACTTC. It is translated as CASSYGPSYEQYF.

This clonotype was found many times. The gene calls are TRBV5-1 and TRBJ1-2; the match to TRBD1 covers 9 bases. Looked up from germline, CDR1 is SGHRS and CDR2 is YFSETQ. After removal of 4 bases from V and 2 bases from J, the junction contained 6 bases not matched to a gene. This CDR3 spans 15 amino acids. This chain's CDR3 is CASSGLTGGNYGYTF. In DNA form, the CDR3 reads TGCGCCAGCAGCGGACTGACAGGGGGAAACTATGGCTACACCTTC.

In its sample, this clonotype was seen a few times. The chain links TRBV7-2 to TRBJ2-5, with 8 bases fitting TRBD1. Germline CDR1 and CDR2: SGHTA and FQGNSA. The CDR3 loop spans 16 amino acids. Germline trimming cut 2 bases from V and 5 bases from J; bases unmatched to any gene: 10. The CDR3 protein is CASSLKGLTGVETQYF. The CDR3 DNA reads TGTGCCAGCAGCTTAAAAGGTCTGACAGGGGTGGAGACCCAGTACTTC.

V is TRBV12-3 or TRBV12-4 and J is TRBJ2-3, with 8 nucleotides matching TRBD2. The trim removed 4 bases at V and 11 bases at J, leaving 8 bases unmatched. CDR3 length equals 13 residues. The CDR3 sequence: CASSSSVGGGQYF. DNA for the CDR3: TGTGCCAGCAGTTCCTCGGTCGGGGGGGGGCAGTATTTT.

This clonotype was observed a handful of times. The chain employs TRBV18 and TRBJ1-5; 8 bases match TRBD1. The V segment lost 6 bases and the J segment 2 bases; nucleotides outside the gene matches: 9. Germline V gene lookup returns CDR1 KGHSH and CDR2 LQKENI. This CDR3 has 16 amino acids. CDR3 sequence reads: CASSPQGAWGNQPQHF. CDR3 coding DNA: TGTGCCAGCTCGCCTCAGGGGGCCTGGGGCAATCAGCCCCAGCATTTT.

The chain carries TRBV28 and TRBJ2-7, with 10 bases identical to TRBD2. This CDR3 region has 14 residues. Germline CDR1 MDHEN, CDR2 SYDVKM. V shed 3 bases and J 4 bases; nucleotides not matched to a gene: 3. For the CDR3, the DNA is TGTGCCAGCAGTTTCCCGGGACTAGCGTACGAGCAGTACTTC. The encoded protein is CASSFPGLAYEQYF.

The chain is built from TRBV20-1 and TRBJ1-1; TRBD1 is a possible D gene (5 bases). The CDR3 extends over 13 amino acids. CDR1 is DFQATT, CDR2 SNEGSKA, per germline (reference sequence). Trimming took off 3 bases at V and 2 bases at J, with 10 bases between the two ends. The CDR3 reads CSASPRANTEAFF. The CDR3 DNA follows: TGCAGTGCTAGTCCCAGGGCAAACACTGAAGCTTTCTTT.

This clonotype has just a few counts. The chain joins TRBV20-1 to TRBJ1-1, with 9 positions matching TRBD1. CDR1 and CDR2 from the germline V gene are DFQATT and SNEGSKA (reference sequence). The CDR3 totals 14 residues. J was trimmed by 8 bases and V by 6 bases; bases with no gene match: 13. DNA for the CDR3: TGCAGTGCAAAAAGACAGGGGGGTTGGAAAGAAGCTTTCTTT. As protein: CSAKRQGGWKEAFF.

This clonotype was recorded a few times. The chain employs TRBV6-5 and TRBJ1-1; D is unresolved. Germline V lookup: CDR1 MNHEY, CDR2 SVGAGI. This CDR3 has 13 amino acids. Deletions cut 2 bases from V and 5 bases from J, with 9 bases between. In DNA, the CDR3 is TGTGCCAGCAGTTACATCGCGGGGACTGAAGCTTTCTTT. Protein sequence: CASSYIAGTEAFF.

This clonotype was observed at least ten times. The genes are TRBV29-1 and TRBJ2-3; 7 bases are shared with TRBD1. J lost 0 bases, V lost 6 bases, and 6 bases had no gene match. CDR3 length: 14 residues. From germline, CDR1 is SQVTM and CDR2 ANQGSEA. CDR3: CSVGQPASTDTQYF. CDR3 DNA: TGCAGCGTGGGACAGCCCGCTAGCACAGATACGCAGTATTTT.

This clonotype was detected only a few times. The V and J genes are TRBV4-2 and TRBJ1-5; 9 positions agree with TRBD1. This CDR3 comprises 16 residues. Trimming removed 0 bases from V and 6 bases from J; junction bases left unmatched: 6. Germline values: CDR1 LGHNA, CDR2 YNFKEQ. CDR3 residues: CASSQDPGQGGQPQHF. DNA of the CDR3: TGTGCCAGCAGCCAAGATCCGGGACAGGGAGGTCAGCCCCAGCATTTT.